This T cell receptor (beta chain) was captured in a study of CXCR3-negative and CXCR3-positive naive CD8 T cells. With respect to this clonotype: Its antigen is currently unknown.

Germline CDR1 MNHEY, CDR2 SVGEGT. The CDR3 is made up of 14 amino acids. Researchers prepared the TRB cDNA libraries using 5' RACE with UMI labels. TCRdb re-called the 5' RACE reads and catalogs CDR3 proteins one per entry, DNA excluded. Recorded for this sample: around 63,000 distinct CDR3 sequences. Sorts performed in triplicate captured some 270,000 cells each from every CD8+ T cell subset. CD45RO-CCR7+CD27+CD95- defined naive CD8+ T cells. General study findings and limits: Surface CD5 matched across naive subsets, and TRB CDR3 properties served to infer TCR strength. For memory CD8+ cells diversity was much lower, but both naive subsets had comparably high diversity. More hydrophobic TRB CDR3s occurred in CXCR3-positive than in CXCR3-negative naive cells.

Sample: naive CXCR3+ CD8+ T cells from blood. The subset here: CD45RO-CCR7+CD27+CD95- naive CD8+ T cells expressing CXCR3 (TNR3+). J is TRBJ1-2 and V is TRBV6-2 or TRBV6-3. The sequence came from a human donor in good health. Some clones in this sample may be carry-over from other donors' samples. CDR3 sequence reads: CASSYFGVGYGYTF.